The 24 T cell receptor beta chains in this list originate from one sample, sequenced in a study of response to subunit inactivated influenza vaccine (dated by TCRdb to 2017 to 2018). Libraries were made using RT-PCR. The run used an Illumina HiSeq 2500. The public reads were reanalyzed by TCRdb: fastp trimming at Q25, MiXCR alignment, in-frame beta chains only. Rows with a matching CDR3 protein are joined into one entry that keeps the most common DNA and genes. For this sample the table gives around 490,000 distinct CDR3 sequences, of which roughly 8.2% were detected only once. The top ten constitute about an eighth of the sample. Sequenced here: PBMCs from blood, sampled around 25 months after vaccination. These receptors were obtained from a man between 45 and 75 years old who received an inactivated influenza vaccine. Donor details come from another sample of the same person, matched by shared clones.

This clonotype showed up just a few times. V is TRBV4-3 and J is TRBJ2-7; D is perhaps TRBD2 (6 bases). This CDR3 contains 15 residues. Germline lookup yields CDR1 LGHNA and CDR2 YSLEER. Trimming took off 1 base at V and 3 bases at J, with 13 bases between the two ends. As DNA, the CDR3 is TGCGCCAGCAGCCAAGTCCACAGCGGGTACTACGAGCAGTACTTC. It translates to CASSQVHSGYYEQYF.

This clonotype was picked up a small number of times. This rearrangement joins TRBV2 to TRBJ2-5, with no clear D. Trimming shortened V by 7 bases and J by 1 base, and 4 bases separated the two germline ends. The CDR3 is made up of 11 amino acids. Per germline, CDR1 SNHLY and CDR2 FYNNEI. In DNA form, the CDR3 reads TGTGCCAGCAAGGTCCAAGAGACCCAGTACTTC. Protein product: CASKVQETQYF. Together with reference TRBV2 and TRBJ2-5, the CDR3 gives the full variable domain: EPEVTQTPSHQVTQMGQEVILRCVPISNHLYFYWYRQILGQKVEFLVSFYNNEISEKSEIFDDQFSVERPDGSNFTLKIRSTKLEDSAMYFCASKVQETQYFGPGTRLLVL.

A few counts support this clonotype. V gene TRBV5-1 combines with J gene TRBJ2-1; 9 nucleotides align to TRBD2. Germline CDR1 and CDR2: SGHRS and YFSETQ. V trimming: 5 bases; J trimming: 6 bases; junction bases outside the gene matches: 9. This CDR3 is 15 amino acids long. CDR3 protein: CASSEVAGVSNEQFF. The CDR3 DNA reads as TGCGCCAGCAGTGAAGTAGCGGGAGTTAGCAATGAGCAGTTCTTC. Full variable domain (remainder filled in from reference TRBV5-1 and TRBJ2-1): KAGVTQTPRYLIKTRGQQVTLSCSPISGHRSVSWYQQTPGQGLQFLFEYFSETQRNKGNFPGRFSGRQFSNSRSEMNVSTLELGDSALYLCASSEVAGVSNEQFFGPGTRLTVL.

This chain uses TRBV6-2 or TRBV6-3 with TRBJ2-5; 7 nucleotides match TRBD1. V dropped 7 bases and J dropped 5; count of bases not matched to a gene: 13. CDR3 size: 15 residues. The germline V gene has CDR1 MNHEY and CDR2 SVGEGT. The CDR3, as DNA: TGTGCCAGCACGAACCCCTACAGGGGCCGGGAGACCCAGTACTTC. Its protein is CASTNPYRGRETQYF.

This clonotype was counted at least ten times. The rearrangement links TRBV4-3 to TRBJ2-1; 7 bases are a match to TRBD1. The CDR3 is made up of 19 amino acids. Unmatched junction bases numbered 17, after V lost 0 bases and J lost 6 bases. In germline, CDR1 is LGHNA, CDR2 YSLEER. The CDR3 DNA is TGCGCCAGCAGCCAAGAAGAATATATGGGGGACAGAGGGAGCAATGAGCAGTTCTTC. This codes for CASSQEEYMGDRGSNEQFF.

Comments on this clonotype: It may be a read error: a sequence one base away is much more abundant. The chain employs TRBV3-1 and TRBJ2-1; 9 nucleotides match TRBD1. The CDR3 runs 15 residues. Germline V gene sequence: CDR1 LGHDT, CDR2 YNNKEL (reference sequence). Written as DNA, the CDR3 is TGTGCCAGCAGTCGACAGGGGGGTTTCTACAATGGGCAGTTCTTC. As protein: CASSRQGGFYNGQFF.

This clonotype has at least ten counts. The V gene is TRBV4-1, the J gene TRBJ1-1; D remains unclear. V gave up 1 base and J gave up 1 base, with 7 bases separating them. The CDR3 extends over 14 amino acids. Germline CDR1 reads MGHRA; CDR2 reads YSYEKL. The CDR3 loop is CASSQVGRNTEAFF. The DNA for the CDR3 is TGCGCCAGCAGCCAAGTTGGACGGAACACTGAAGCTTTCTTT.

This chain uses TRBV13 with TRBJ2-5; a weak D match, TRBD2 (7 bases). The CDR3 length is 15 residues. Trimming stripped 1 base from V and 4 bases from J, with 13 bases between. Looked up from germline, CDR1 is PRHDT and CDR2 is FYEKMQ (reference sequence). The CDR3 nucleotides read TGTGCCAGCAGCTTAGCCGGGGGGCAGGGAGAGACCCAGTACTTC. This translates into CASSLAGGQGETQYF.

This clonotype was seen at least ten times. The CDR3 DNA follows: TGTGCCAGCATCAACCGACAGGGGGCCGGTGAAGCTTTCTTT. Its protein product is CASINRQGAGEAFF. V gene TRBV6-1 combines with J gene TRBJ1-1, with 10 positions matching TRBD1. CDR3 length equals 14 residues. CDR1 and CDR2 from the germline V gene are MNHNS and SASEGT. The J segment lost 7 bases and the V segment lost 7 bases, leaving 9 bases of the junction unmatched.

The sample holds a few counts of this clonotype. J is TRBJ1-1 and V is TRBV14; D gene uncertain. Germline CDR1 and CDR2: SGHDN and FVKESK. The CDR3 is 15 residues long. Deletions cut 1 base from V and 5 bases from J, with 14 bases between. CDR3 loop: CASSQVWVRVTEAFF. DNA for the CDR3: TGTGCCAGCAGCCAAGTTTGGGTGAGGGTAACTGAAGCTTTCTTT.

This clonotype showed up just a few times. The chain recombines TRBV5-1 with TRBJ2-3, with D perhaps TRBD2 (6 bases). The CDR3 extends over 14 amino acids. Germline assignment: CDR1 SGHRS and CDR2 YFSETQ. The V end was cut by 3 bases, the J end by 5 bases, with 13 bases between. CDR3 residues: CASSSGTAGDTQYF. The CDR3, as DNA: TGCGCCAGCAGCTCGGGGACTGCTGGAGATACGCAGTATTTT.

This clonotype was counted at least ten times. The chain carries TRBV5-5 and TRBJ2-3; D perhaps matches TRBD2 (5 bases). The CDR3 has 14 residues. Trimming cost V 4 bases and J 4 bases, with 13 bases left between them. The germline CDR1 and CDR2 sequences are SGHKS and YYEKEE (reference sequence). The CDR3 DNA is TGTGCCAGCAGCATACTTCCGGGATCAGATACGCAGTATTTT. It yields the protein CASSILPGSDTQYF.

V gene TRBV6-1 combines with J gene TRBJ2-1, with D unresolved. The CDR3 length is 14 residues. From germline, CDR1 is MNHNS and CDR2 SASEGT. Trimming shortened V by 6 bases and J by 6 bases, and 15 bases separated the two germline ends. The CDR3 DNA is TGTGCCAGCAGGACCCAGGCAGCGAGCAATGAGCAGTTCTTC. This codes for CASRTQAASNEQFF.

In this sample, this clonotype turned up many times. The chain joins TRBV13 to TRBJ1-3; D is undetermined. V gave up 8 bases and J gave up 0 bases, with 11 bases separating them. Germline-derived CDR1 and CDR2 are PRHDT and FYEKMQ (reference sequence). The CDR3 is made up of 14 amino acids. The CDR3 DNA follows: TGTGCCAGCCTCGATGGGGACTCTGGAAACACCATATATTTT. It yields the protein CASLDGDSGNTIYF. The variable domain in full, completed from reference TRBV13 and TRBJ1-3, reads AAGVIQSPRHLIKEKRETATLKCYPIPRHDTVYWYQQGPGQDPQFLISFYEKMQSDKGSIPDRFSAQQFSDYHSELNMSSLELGDSALYFCASLDGDSGNTIYFGEGSWLTVV.

This clonotype has at least ten counts. This rearrangement joins TRBV5-1 to TRBJ2-3; D unresolved. Germline V gene lookup returns CDR1 SGHRS and CDR2 YFSETQ. This CDR3 is built from 13 residues. V gave up 4 bases and J gave up 5 bases, with 11 bases separating them. CDR3 bases: TGCGCCAGCAGCAACCCCGTCCGAGATACGCAGTATTTT. Protein sequence: CASSNPVRDTQYF.

This clonotype was recorded many times. The chain is built from TRBV18 and TRBJ2-2; D call uncertain. Trimming cost V 6 bases and J 0 bases, with 14 bases left between them. Germline V gene lookup returns CDR1 KGHSH and CDR2 LQKENI. CDR3 size: 16 residues. The CDR3 region has the DNA TGTGCCAGCTCGCTCCAAGGACGGGCGAACACCGGGGAGCTGTTTTTT. This sequence encodes CASSLQGRANTGELFF.

The chain links TRBV5-5 to TRBJ2-7, with D possibly being TRBD1 or TRBD2 (5 bases each). Trimming removed 1 base from V and 2 bases from J, with 13 bases in between. The CDR3 covers 15 residues. Germline values: CDR1 SGHKS, CDR2 YYEKEE (reference sequence). The CDR3 region has the DNA TGTGCCAGCAGCTTGTCGCCGGGACGGACCTACGAGCAGTACTTC. Translating gives CASSLSPGRTYEQYF.

This clonotype was counted ten times or more. V and J are TRBV7-7 and TRBJ2-2, with 8 bases that match TRBD1. CDR1 is SSHAT, CDR2 FNYEAQ, per germline (reference sequence). The V segment lost 0 bases and the J segment 6 bases; nucleotides outside the gene matches: 6. The length of the CDR3 is 16 residues. CDR3 in DNA: TGTGCCAGCAGCTTAGCGTCAGGGGGCGCCCCCGGGGAGCTGTTTTTT. Residues: CASSLASGGAPGELFF.

This clonotype has more than one count but fewer than ten. This chain uses TRBV7-2 with TRBJ2-2; D gene unclear. The CDR3 extends over 16 amino acids. With 3 bases removed from V and 3 bases from J, the gap between germline ends came to 14 bases. CDR1 is SGHTA, CDR2 FQGNSA, per germline. CDR3 protein: CASSFSSGWYTGELFF. The CDR3 DNA reads as TGTGCCAGCAGCTTCTCATCGGGCTGGTACACCGGGGAGCTGTTTTTT.

This clonotype was recorded at least ten times. The chain carries TRBV20-1 and TRBJ2-5, with no clear D. V lost 2 bases, J lost 3 bases, and 4 bases lay in between. The CDR3 is 11 amino acids. Germline CDR1 DFQATT, CDR2 SNEGSKA (reference sequence). In DNA, the CDR3 is TGCAGTGCTAGATCCAAAGAGACCCAGTACTTC. It specifies CSARSKETQYF.

V and J are TRBV9 and TRBJ2-2; 7 nucleotides agree with TRBD2. The trim removed 4 bases at V and 6 bases at J, leaving 3 bases unmatched. The CDR3 totals 13 residues. CDR1 is SGDLS, CDR2 YYNGEE, per germline. The CDR3 reads CASSPGGPGELFF. The CDR3 DNA reads TGTGCCAGCAGCCCGGGAGGCCCCGGGGAGCTGTTTTTT.

The V call is TRBV12-3 or TRBV12-4, the J call TRBJ1-1; no clear D. The CDR3 is made up of 14 amino acids. The V end lost 3 bases, the J end lost 1 base, and 9 bases lay between the germline ends. This CDR3 is CASSLRFGNTEAFF. The CDR3 region has the DNA TGTGCCAGCAGTTTGAGATTTGGGAACACTGAAGCTTTCTTT.

This clonotype has more than one count but fewer than ten. The rearrangement joins TRBV10-3 to TRBJ1-2; the match to TRBD1 covers 7 bases. CDR1 is ENHRY and CDR2 is SYGVKD in the germline V gene. V was pared by 2 bases and J by 4 bases, with 7 bases of the junction left unmatched. The CDR3 extends over 15 amino acids. The CDR3, as DNA: TGTGCCATCAGTGAGAGAGGGGACAGCGGCTATGGCTACACCTTC. It specifies CAISERGDSGYGYTF.

The chain joins TRBV29-1 to TRBJ2-1; 7 nucleotides match TRBD2. Germline V CDR1 and CDR2: SQVTM, ANQGSEA. Trimming took 6 bases from V and 9 from J; bases not matched to a gene: 14. The CDR3 length is 14 residues. This CDR3 is CSVPTSNFNGEQFF. CDR3 nucleotide sequence: TGCAGCGTGCCGACTAGCAACTTCAATGGTGAGCAGTTCTTC.